These T cell receptor beta chains were read from a single sample in a study of blood T cell repertoires in COVID-19. Using immunoSEQ multiplex PCR, the repertoire was profiled, and TCRdb retains in-frame clones only, with some absent. The sample shows under 30,000 clones, roughly nine tenths of them seen only once. The sequencing input was peripheral blood. These TCRs come from a human donor in a cohort sampled during active COVID-19. Both conserved end residues are part of each CDR3.

>17|TRBV25-1|TRBJ1-1
CASSGPLPGAWNTEAFF
>15|TRBV2|TRBJ2-2
CASSPGQGSTRELFF
>16|TRBV27|TRBJ1-6
CASSSTGEVSNSPLHF
>18|TRBV21-1|TRBJ2-7
CASSKTGLNGTGIYEQYF
>19|TRBV5-6|TRBJ2-2
CASSSLGLAGGPNTGELFF
>15|TRBV9|TRBJ2-1
CASSVGAGGYNEQFF
>13|TRBV30|TRBJ1-1
CAWSVLVNTEAFF
>15|TRBV5-6|TRBJ1-1
CASSWGQWGNTEAFF
>14|TRBV29-1|TRBJ1-2
CSVEKEADHYGYTF
>14|TRBV18|TRBJ2-1
CASSRRQGGGEQFF
>17|TRBV4-1|TRBJ2-3
CASSQATLRGGGDTQYF
>13|TRBV2|TRBJ1-6
CASKVSEDSPLHF
>15|TRBV6-6|TRBJ2-3
CASSPPVSGTDTQYF
>16|TRBV6-2/TRBV6-3|TRBJ2-7
CASSYSPGGLAYEQYF
>15|TRBV7-7|TRBJ2-3
CASSLAGGPPDTQYF
>13|TRBV12-3/TRBV12-4|TRBJ2-1
CASSSVLYNEQFF
>14|TRBV4-1|TRBJ1-1
CASRHRGLGTEAFF
>14|TRBV29-1|TRBJ2-7
CSVGAGTGLIEQYF
>16|TRBV15|TRBJ2-7
CATSRESGTPSYEQYF
>14|TRBV7-8|TRBJ1-2
CASSSGQTNYGYTF
>15|TRBV9|TRBJ1-3
CASSGGTGVGNTIYF
>14|TRBV7-3|TRBJ2-3
CASSPAGGTDTQYF
>13|TRBV2|TRBJ1-5
CASSDRADQPQHF
>14|TRBV7-2|TRBJ1-1
CASSPRQMNTEAFF
>15|TRBV30|TRBJ2-7
CAWSPTGGLFYEQYF
>15|TRBV6-1|TRBJ1-5
CASSDAGRGYQPQHF
>15|TRBV5-6|TRBJ2-1
CASSYNHLMYNEQFF
>14|TRBV15|TRBJ2-2
CATSSSGGTGELFF
>18|TRBV6-6|TRBJ2-5
CASSRTSGGAVVQETQYF
>16|TRBV30|TRBJ2-3
CAWSRGLAPSTDTQYF
>15|TRBV19|TRBJ1-4
CASSILDPSREKLFF
>15|TRBV4-1|TRBJ2-7
CASSQDHARSYEQYF
>16|TRBV28|TRBJ2-2
CASSEPGLPNTGELFF
>16|TRBV13|TRBJ2-7
CASSLEPSGVSYEQYF
>14|TRBV2|TRBJ2-2
CASKAGTIAGELFF
>14|TRBV19|TRBJ1-4
CASKARATNEKLFF
>15|TRBV7-9|TRBJ1-1
CASSLVDLGGTEAFF
>16|TRBV7-3|TRBJ2-2
CASSLGLAGRTGELFF